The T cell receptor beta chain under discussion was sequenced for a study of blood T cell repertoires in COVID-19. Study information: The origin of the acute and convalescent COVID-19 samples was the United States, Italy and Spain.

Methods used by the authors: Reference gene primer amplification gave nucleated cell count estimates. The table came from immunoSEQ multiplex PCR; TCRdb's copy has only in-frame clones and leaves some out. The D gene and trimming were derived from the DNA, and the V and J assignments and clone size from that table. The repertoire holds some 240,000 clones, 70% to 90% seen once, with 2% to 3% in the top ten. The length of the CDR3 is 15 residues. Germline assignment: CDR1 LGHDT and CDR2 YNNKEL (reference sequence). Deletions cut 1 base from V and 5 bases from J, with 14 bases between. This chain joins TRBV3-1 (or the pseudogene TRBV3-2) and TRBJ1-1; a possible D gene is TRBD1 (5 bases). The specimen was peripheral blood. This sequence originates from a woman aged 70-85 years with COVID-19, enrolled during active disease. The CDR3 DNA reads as TGTGCCAGCAGCCAAGGGGTATCAGGGCGGACTGAAGCTTTCTTT. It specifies CASSQGVSGRTEAFF.